A single sample gave rise to the 9 T cell receptor beta chains below, sequenced in a study of early T cells in non-severe SARS-CoV-2 infection. TCRdb reprocessed the 5' RACE reads via MiXCR and lists one record per CDR3 protein. The sample records tens of thousands of distinct CDR3 sequences, around a tenth being singletons. What was sequenced was whole blood. Every receptor here comes from an adult who was a healthcare worker with PCR-confirmed SARS-CoV-2 infection or an uninfected control (not recorded which).

Turning to this clonotype: A much larger clone sits a single nucleotide away, making a read error possible. The chain has TRBV20-1 and TRBJ2-7; 9 bases agree with TRBD2. CDR1 is DFQATT and CDR2 is SNEGSKA in the germline V gene (reference sequence). This CDR3 is built from 15 residues. The V gene end was trimmed by 0 bases and the J gene end by 2 bases; junction bases not matched to a gene: 5. The DNA of the CDR3 is TGCAGTGCTAGAGACCTAGCGGGGAGGGCCTACGAGCAGTACTTC. Translation: CSARDLAGRAYEQYF.

In this sample, this clonotype turned up a few times. V gene TRBV6-1 combines with J gene TRBJ1-1; D gene uncertain. The germline V and J ends were trimmed by 3 bases and 1 base, with 15 bases remaining between them. This CDR3 has 16 amino acids. CDR1 is MNHNS, CDR2 SASEGT, per germline. The CDR3, as DNA: TGTGCCAGCAGTGAGGCCGGGGTAAATCAGAACACTGAAGCTTTCTTT. It translates to CASSEAGVNQNTEAFF.

There are many counts of this clonotype. The chain has TRBV11-1 and TRBJ2-6; unclear D gene. Germline V CDR1 and CDR2: SGHAT, FQDESV (reference sequence). The V gene lost 7 bases and the J gene lost 0 bases, with 4 bases spanning the gap. CDR3 length: 13 amino acids. CDR3 region: CASTGSGANVLTF. The DNA of the CDR3 is TGTGCCAGCACGGGCTCTGGGGCCAACGTCCTGACTTTC.

In this sample, this clonotype turned up a few times. V and J are TRBV5-4 and TRBJ2-7; 7 bases agree with TRBD2. From germline, CDR1 is SGHNT and CDR2 YYREEE (reference sequence). V was clipped by 2 bases and J by 6 bases; unmatched bases: 5. The CDR3 length is 13 residues. The CDR3 nucleotides are TGTGCCAGCAGCTTACGCAGGGAGGGCGAGCAGTACTTC. Amino acid sequence: CASSLRREGEQYF.

This clonotype was recorded many times. J is TRBJ2-3 and V is TRBV11-2; possibly TRBD2 for D (6 bases). The V gene lost 5 bases and the J gene lost 4 bases, with 19 bases spanning the gap. Germline V gene lookup returns CDR1 SGHAT and CDR2 FQNNGV. This CDR3 has 16 amino acids. The CDR3 coding sequence is TGTGCCAGCAGCCACCCATGGGACTTGTCTGCAGATACGCAGTATTTT. Protein product: CASSHPWDLSADTQYF.

This chain joins TRBV29-1 and TRBJ1-4, with D possibly TRBD1 on 5 matching bases. With 4 bases removed from V and 3 bases from J, the gap between germline ends came to 9 bases. The V gene's germline CDR1 is SQVTM and CDR2 ANQGSEA. The CDR3 consists of 13 residues. The CDR3 coding sequence is TGCAGCGTTGCGGGGCTAGCTAATGAAAAACTGTTTTTT. Its translation is CSVAGLANEKLFF. Drawing the rest from reference TRBV29-1 and TRBJ1-4, the complete variable domain is SAVISQKPSRDICQRGTSLTIQCQVDSQVTMMFWYRQQPGQSLTLIATANQGSEATYESGFVIDKFPISRPNLTFSTLTVSNMSPEDSSIYLCSVAGLANEKLFFGSGTQLSVL.

This clonotype was counted many times. As DNA, the CDR3 is TGTGCCAGCAGCCAAGCGGGGAGCTCCTACAATGAGCAGTTCTTC. It yields the protein CASSQAGSSYNEQFF. The J gene is TRBJ2-1, the V gene TRBV7-9; 7 bases map to TRBD2. The CDR3 runs 15 residues. Per germline, CDR1 SEHNR and CDR2 FQNEAQ (reference sequence). Losses at the gene ends were 5 bases for V and 0 bases for J; bases not matched to a gene: 4.

At least ten counts were recorded for this clonotype. The V call is TRBV14, the J call TRBJ2-1; D not resolved. This CDR3 has 13 residues. Trimming took 0 bases from V and 3 from J, leaving 3 bases between them. Looked up from germline, CDR1 is SGHDN and CDR2 is FVKESK. The DNA for the CDR3 is TGTGCCAGCAGCCAAGAAATCTACAATGAGCAGTTCTTC. Translated, it gives CASSQEIYNEQFF.

This clonotype was observed a handful of times. The chain is built from TRBV20-1 and TRBJ2-1; no definite D call. There are 12 residues in the CDR3. Trimming cost V 4 bases and J 8 bases, with 12 bases left between them. Germline values: CDR1 DFQATT, CDR2 SNEGSKA (reference sequence). CDR3 nucleotide sequence: TGCAGTGCTATCGAGCTTGAACATGAGCAGTTCTTC. Amino acids: CSAIELEHEQFF.